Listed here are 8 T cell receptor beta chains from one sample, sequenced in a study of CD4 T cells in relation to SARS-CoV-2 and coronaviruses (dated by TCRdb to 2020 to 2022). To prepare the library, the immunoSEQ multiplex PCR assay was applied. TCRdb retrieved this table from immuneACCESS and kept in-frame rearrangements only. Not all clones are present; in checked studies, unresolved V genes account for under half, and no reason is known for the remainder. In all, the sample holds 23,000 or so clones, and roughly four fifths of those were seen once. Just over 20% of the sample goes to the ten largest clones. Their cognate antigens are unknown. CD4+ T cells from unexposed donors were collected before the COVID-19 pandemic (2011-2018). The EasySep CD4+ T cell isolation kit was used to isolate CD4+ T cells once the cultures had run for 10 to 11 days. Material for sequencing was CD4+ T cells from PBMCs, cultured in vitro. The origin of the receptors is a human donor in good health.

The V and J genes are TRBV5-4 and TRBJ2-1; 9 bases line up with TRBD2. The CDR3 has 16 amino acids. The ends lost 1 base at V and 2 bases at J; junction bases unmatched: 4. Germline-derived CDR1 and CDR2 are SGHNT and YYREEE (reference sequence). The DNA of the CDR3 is TGTGCCAGCAGCTTGAGCGGCGGGAGGGCCTACAATGAGCAGTTCTTC. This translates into CASSLSGGRAYNEQFF.

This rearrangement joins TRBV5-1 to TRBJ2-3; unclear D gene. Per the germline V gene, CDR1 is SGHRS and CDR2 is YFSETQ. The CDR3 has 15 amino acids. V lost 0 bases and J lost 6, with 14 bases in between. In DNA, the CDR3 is TGCGCCAGCAGCTTGGAGGGCAGGCCGTCGGATACGCAGTATTTT. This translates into CASSLEGRPSDTQYF.

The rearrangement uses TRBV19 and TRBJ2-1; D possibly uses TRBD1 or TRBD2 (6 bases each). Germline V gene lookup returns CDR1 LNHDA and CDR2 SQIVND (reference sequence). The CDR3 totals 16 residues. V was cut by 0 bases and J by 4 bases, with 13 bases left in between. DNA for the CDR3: TGTGCCAGTAGTATAGATCAAGGGGGGCGGTACAATGAGCAGTTCTTC. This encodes CASSIDQGGRYNEQFF.

CDR3 DNA: TGTGCCAGTAGGGTTGATAGCAATCAGCCCCAGCATTTT. It specifies CASRVDSNQPQHF. The chain carries TRBV19 and TRBJ1-5; D unresolved. Germline CDR1 is LNHDA and CDR2 is SQIVND (reference sequence). The CDR3 covers 13 residues. V was shortened by 6 bases and J by 0 bases, with 6 bases between the two germline ends.

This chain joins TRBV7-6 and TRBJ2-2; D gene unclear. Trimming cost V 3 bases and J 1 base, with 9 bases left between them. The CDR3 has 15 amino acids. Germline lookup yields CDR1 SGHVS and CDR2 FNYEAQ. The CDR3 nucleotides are TGTGCCAGCAGCTTTACGGGTCTGAACACCGGGGAGCTGTTTTTT. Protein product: CASSFTGLNTGELFF.

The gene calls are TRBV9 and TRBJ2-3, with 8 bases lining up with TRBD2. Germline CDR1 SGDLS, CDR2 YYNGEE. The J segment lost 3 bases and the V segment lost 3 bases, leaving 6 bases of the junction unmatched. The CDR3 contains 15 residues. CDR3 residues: CASSASGGPTDTQYF. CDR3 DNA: TGTGCCAGCAGCGCCTCGGGGGGGCCGACAGATACGCAGTATTTT.

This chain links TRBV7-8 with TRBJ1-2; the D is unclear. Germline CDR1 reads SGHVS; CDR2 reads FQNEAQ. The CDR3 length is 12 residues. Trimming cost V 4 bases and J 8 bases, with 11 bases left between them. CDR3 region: CASSYGSSGYTF. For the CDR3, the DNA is TGTGCCAGCAGCTACGGGTCCTCAGGCTACACCTTC.

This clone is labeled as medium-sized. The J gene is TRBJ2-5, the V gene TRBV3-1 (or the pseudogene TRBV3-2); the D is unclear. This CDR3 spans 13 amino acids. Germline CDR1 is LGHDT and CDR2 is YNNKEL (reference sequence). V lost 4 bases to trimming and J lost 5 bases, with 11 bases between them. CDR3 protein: CASSRQTSETQYF. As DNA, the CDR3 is TGTGCCAGCAGCCGGCAAACCAGCGAGACCCAGTACTTC.